A selection of T cell receptor beta chains follows, all from one sample in a study of blood T cell repertoires in COVID-19. Libraries were prepared by immunoSEQ multiplex PCR; TCRdb keeps only in-frame clonotypes and omits some of them. Of 65,000 to 90,000 clones listed, around 90% are singletons. What was sequenced was peripheral blood. Receptor source: a human donor in a cohort sampled during active COVID-19. Both conserved end residues are part of each CDR3. D genes are given only for firm matches. Clone sizes are given selectively: once, few, many, or a class where the clone is expanded.

V gene,J gene,clone size,D gene,CDR3 protein,CDR3 DNA
TRBV5-1,TRBJ1-4,once,TRBD1,CASSLGQGAPGEKLFF,TGCGCCAGCAGCTTGGGGCAGGGGGCTCCAGGAGAAAAACTGTTTTTT
TRBV7-6,TRBJ1-1,NA,TRBD1,CASSATGVTEAFF,TGTGCCAGCAGCGCAACAGGGGTCACTGAAGCTTTCTTT
TRBV7-9,TRBJ2-1,NA,TRBD1,CASSPTGNTYNEQFF,TGTGCCAGCAGCCCGACAGGGAACACCTACAATGAGCAGTTCTTC
TRBV3-1/TRBV3-2,TRBJ2-3,NA,TRBD2,CASSQNRGSGGEADTQYF,TGTGCCAGCAGCCAAAACAGGGGTAGCGGGGGGGAGGCAGATACGCAGTATTTT
TRBV12-5,TRBJ1-1,NA,TRBD1,CASGPDRENTEAFF,TGTGCTAGTGGTCCTGACAGGGAGAACACTGAAGCTTTCTTT
TRBV4-3,TRBJ1-5,NA,NA,CASSQDVGYSNQPQHF,TGCGCCAGCAGCCAAGATGTCGGGTATAGCAATCAGCCCCAGCATTTT
TRBV3-1/TRBV3-2,TRBJ1-5,NA,TRBD1,CASSPTGDYQPQHF,TGTGCCAGCAGCCCGACAGGGGACTATCAGCCCCAGCATTTT
TRBV5-6,TRBJ1-4,NA,NA,CASSLEGLWEKLFF,TGTGCCAGCAGCTTGGAAGGACTCTGGGAAAAACTGTTTTTT
TRBV28,TRBJ1-2,NA,TRBD1,CASSSPRGTGGFDYGYTF,TGTGCCAGCAGTTCCCCTCGAGGGACAGGGGGCTTCGACTATGGCTACACCTTC
TRBV27,TRBJ1-2,NA,NA,CASSLDSQYGYTF,TGTGCCAGCAGTTTGGACAGCCAATATGGCTACACCTTC
TRBV18,TRBJ2-7,NA,TRBD1,CASSPQQGARDEQYF,TGTGCCAGCTCACCCCAACAGGGGGCGCGGGACGAGCAGTACTTC
TRBV29-1,TRBJ2-4,NA,TRBD2,CSVIGGAGAKNIQYF,TGCAGCGTTATCGGGGGGGCCGGGGCCAAAAACATTCAGTACTTC
TRBV5-1,TRBJ2-7,NA,NA,CASSSGAYEQYF,TGCGCCAGCAGCTCCGGAGCCTACGAGCAGTACTTC
TRBV7-2,TRBJ1-5,NA,NA,CASSLGGGNQPQHF,TGTGCCAGCAGCTTAGGAGGGGGTAATCAGCCCCAGCATTTT
TRBV7-2,TRBJ1-1,NA,NA,CASSSKTALNTEAFF,TGTGCCAGCAGCTCGAAGACAGCCTTGAACACTGAAGCTTTCTTT
TRBV7-2,TRBJ2-7,NA,NA,CASSSDRTPTEQYF,TGTGCCAGCAGCAGCGACAGGACACCTACGGAGCAGTACTTC
TRBV7-2,TRBJ1-6,NA,NA,CASSLAEPLHF,TGTGCCAGCAGCTTGGCGGAGCCCCTCCACTTT
TRBV2,TRBJ2-2,NA,TRBD1,CASSPTGMNTGELFF,TGTGCCAGCAGCCCGACAGGGATGAACACCGGGGAGCTGTTTTTT
TRBV5-1,TRBJ2-7,NA,TRBD1,CASSPNSRDSSYEQYF,TGCGCCAGCAGCCCCAACTCCCGGGACAGCTCCTACGAGCAGTACTTC
TRBV5-6,TRBJ1-4,NA,TRBD1,CASSDYLRDRGQGGEKLFF,TGTGCCAGCAGCGACTACCTCCGGGACAGGGGGCAAGGAGGTGAAAAACTGTTTTTT